The clone carrying this TCR beta chain occurred a few times. The antigen is not known. The sample belongs to a study of CD8 T cells in ankylosing spondylitis. Study-wide results and caveats: Characteristic of ankylosing spondylitis blood, it appeared, was a TCR beta motif comprising about eight highly homologous variants.

Via MiXCR, TCRdb re-called the 5' RACE reads, giving one row per CDR3 protein. The sample holds about 800,000 distinct CDR3 sequences, roughly 10% seen once. The CDR3 is 11 amino acids. Trimming took 6 bases from V and 3 from J, leaving 7 bases between them. Germline CDR1 and CDR2: DFQATT and SNEGSKA (reference sequence). The clonotype comes from a male donor with ankylosing spondylitis. The chain employs TRBV20-1 and TRBJ2-3, with D perhaps given as TRBD1 or TRBD2 (5 bases each). Sample: blood, either unsorted or a sorted T cell fraction (not recorded which). CDR3 coding DNA: TGCAGTGCGGGGGTGACAGATACGCAGTATTTT. Protein product: CSAGVTDTQYF.